Shown below are 18 T cell receptor beta chains from a single sample sequenced in a study of cytomegalovirus exposure and HLA in healthy donors. The PCR employed 60 Vbeta primers together with 13 Jbeta primers. Measured with immunoSEQ multiplex PCR; TCRdb has only the in-frame clones, and not every one. This sample yields more than 150,000 clones, of which more than 75% are seen a single time; roughly 2.6% belongs to the top ten. Sequences were obtained from PBMCs. The receptors originated from a woman aged 50 to 60 in good health and CMV-seropositive.

This clone showed up just once. J is TRBJ1-1 and V is TRBV11-2; D is uncertain. V dropped 2 bases and J dropped 5 bases, with 12 bases sitting between them. In germline, CDR1 is SGHAT, CDR2 FQNNGV. The CDR3 runs 14 residues. The CDR3 bases are TGTGCCAGCAGCTTAAGTTCGGTTGGTACTGAAGCTTTCTTT. Its protein is CASSLSSVGTEAFF.

The CDR3 sequence: CASSPGSYEQYF. The CDR3 DNA reads TGTGCCAGCAGCCCTGGGAGCTACGAGCAGTACTTC. V and J are TRBV7-2 and TRBJ2-7, with a tentative D call TRBD2 (5 bases). From germline, CDR1 is SGHTA and CDR2 FQGNSA. The CDR3 is 12 amino acids. Trimming stripped 5 bases from V and 3 bases from J, with 8 bases between. Full variable domain (rest looked up from reference TRBV7-2 and TRBJ2-7): GAGVSQSPSNKVTEKGKDVELRCDPISGHTALYWYRQSLGQGLEFLIYFQGNSAPDKSGLPSDRFSAERTGGSVSTLTIQRTQQEDSAVYLCASSPGSYEQYFGPGTRLTVT.

The V and J genes are TRBV2 and TRBJ1-2; 9 bases line up with TRBD1. CDR3 size: 14 residues. V shed 8 bases and J 4 bases; nucleotides not matched to a gene: 8. CDR1 and CDR2 (germline): SNHLY, FYNNEI. CDR3 coding DNA: TGTGCCAGCGGAGGACAGGGGAGTATCTATGGCTACACCTTC. Translation gives CASGGQGSIYGYTF.

The V call is TRBV5-5, the J call TRBJ1-2; maybe TRBD1 (6 bases). CDR3 length equals 16 residues. V lost 0 bases and J 2 bases, leaving 14 bases between the germline ends. Germline values: CDR1 SGHKS, CDR2 YYEKEE (reference sequence). The CDR3 DNA is TGTGCCAGCAGCTTGGCGGGTGGGGGCGGAAACTATGGCTACACCTTC. Protein: CASSLAGGGGNYGYTF.

J is TRBJ2-5 and V is TRBV10-3; TRBD2 aligns across 10 bases. CDR3 size: 15 residues. The germline V gene encodes CDR1 ENHRY and CDR2 SYGVKD. The trim removed 3 bases at V and 3 bases at J, leaving 4 bases unmatched. CDR3 nucleotides: TGTGCCATCAGTGAACTAGCGGGGACCGAAGAGACCCAGTACTTC. Translated: CAISELAGTEETQYF.

This chain uses TRBV18 with TRBJ1-6; D gene unclear. Deletions cut 3 bases from V and 8 bases from J, with 11 bases between. The CDR3 sequence is 14 residues long. CDR1 is KGHSH, CDR2 LQKENI, per germline. CDR3 sequence (DNA): TGTGCCAGCTCACCTTCTGGGCTCGATTCACCCCTCCACTTT. Encoded protein: CASSPSGLDSPLHF.

The sample holds a few counts of this clone. The J gene is TRBJ1-1, the V gene TRBV2; no definite D call. The CDR3 is 12 amino acids. CDR1 is SNHLY and CDR2 is FYNNEI in the germline V gene. V dropped 7 bases and J dropped 3 bases, with 9 bases sitting between them. The CDR3 loop is CASTYTDTEAFF. DNA of the CDR3: TGTGCCAGCACCTACACAGACACTGAAGCTTTCTTT.

The chain couples TRBV10-3 to TRBJ1-5; a weak D match, TRBD1 (5 bases). The ends were cut back, 8 bases at V and 2 bases at J, with 10 bases in the middle. Per germline, CDR1 ENHRY and CDR2 SYGVKD. The CDR3 loop spans 13 amino acids. CDR3 nucleotides: TGTGCCATCGGGGGGGATGGCAATCAGCCCCAGCATTTT. Translated, it gives CAIGGDGNQPQHF.

This clone was observed a few times. The CDR3 sequence is CASSLGLATGELFF. The CDR3 DNA follows: TGTGCCAGCAGCTTAGGCCTAGCGACCGGGGAGCTGTTTTTT. The chain couples TRBV7-3 to TRBJ2-2, with TRBD2 as a possible D gene (6 bases). The V gene's germline CDR1 is SGHTA and CDR2 FQGTGA. The V end lost 2 bases, the J end lost 5 bases, and 9 bases lay between the germline ends. There are 14 residues in the CDR3.

The genes are TRBV6-1 and TRBJ2-7, with a tentative D call TRBD1 (6 bases). Trimming took off 9 bases at V and 2 bases at J, with 17 bases between the two ends. Per germline, CDR1 MNHNS and CDR2 SASEGT. The CDR3 spans 14 residues. CDR3 loop: CARHGWTETYEQYF. The CDR3 DNA follows: TGTGCCAGGCACGGGTGGACAGAGACCTACGAGCAGTACTTC.

The chain uses TRBV6-6 and TRBJ1-5; 10 nucleotides agree with TRBD1. The germline V gene encodes CDR1 MNHNY and CDR2 SVGAGI (reference sequence). The CDR3 sequence is 15 residues long. J was trimmed by 10 bases and V by 0 bases; bases with no gene match: 6. CDR3 protein: CASSYSRTGGSPQHF. The CDR3 nucleotides read TGTGCCAGCAGTTACTCGAGGACAGGGGGGTCACCCCAGCATTTT.

V is TRBV27 and J is TRBJ2-5; D is possibly TRBD1 (6 bases). The CDR3 is made up of 15 amino acids. Per germline, CDR1 MNHEY and CDR2 SMNVEV (reference sequence). With 2 bases removed from V and 3 bases from J, the gap between germline ends came to 13 bases. CDR3 sequence: CASSLQGLGEETQYF. The CDR3 DNA is TGTGCCAGCAGTTTACAGGGGTTGGGGGAAGAGACCCAGTACTTC.

V usage is TRBV28 and J usage is TRBJ1-6; 9 positions agree with TRBD1. The ends lost 6 bases at V and 7 bases at J; junction bases unmatched: 10. The CDR3 length is 16 residues. Germline V CDR1 and CDR2: MDHEN, SYDVKM. This CDR3 is CASSLGQGGWNSPLHF. The CDR3 DNA reads as TGTGCCAGCAGCCTGGGACAGGGAGGATGGAATTCACCCCTCCACTTT.

As regards this clone: A read error may produce the germline difference seen at one junction end. The rearrangement uses TRBV7-8 and TRBJ1-6, with 7 bases identical to TRBD1. Germline V gives CDR1 SGHVS, CDR2 FQNEAQ. The length of the CDR3 is 13 residues. Here the CDR3 DNA reads TGTGCCAGCAGTCCCAACAGGGGCACACCCCTTCACTTT. Translated: CASSPNRGTPLHF.

This rearrangement joins TRBV30 to TRBJ2-1; possibly TRBD1 for D (6 bases). Germline-derived CDR1 and CDR2 are GTSNPN and SVGIG (reference sequence). This CDR3 is built from 14 residues. Trimming took 2 bases from V and 2 from J, leaving 10 bases between them. CDR3 loop: CAWSQDRTYNEQFF. The CDR3 DNA sequence: TGTGCCTGGAGTCAGGACAGAACCTACAATGAGCAGTTCTTC.

The rearrangement joins TRBV6-1 to TRBJ2-3; weak D call: TRBD1 (6 bases). Germline V gives CDR1 MNHNS, CDR2 SASEGT. CDR3 size: 14 residues. Deletions cut 6 bases from V and 3 bases from J, with 13 bases between. CDR3: CASRQGWRTDTQYF. The CDR3 bases are TGTGCCAGCAGACAGGGCTGGCGGACAGATACGCAGTATTTT.

V and J are TRBV18 and TRBJ1-1, with D unresolved. The length of the CDR3 is 13 residues. Germline CDR1 is KGHSH and CDR2 is LQKENI. V dropped 3 bases and J dropped 4 bases, with 9 bases sitting between them. CDR3: CASSPAQTTEAFF. CDR3 sequence (DNA): TGTGCCAGCTCACCTGCACAGACCACTGAAGCTTTCTTT.

The chain has TRBV19 and TRBJ1-2; 7 bases are a match to TRBD1. The CDR3 is 15 amino acids. Germline lookup yields CDR1 LNHDA and CDR2 SQIVND (reference sequence). V lost 3 bases to trimming and J lost 7 bases; unmatched junction nucleotides: 11. Here the CDR3 DNA reads TGTGCCAGTAGTATCCCGGAGGCTCCAGGGGGTGGCTACACCTTC. Translation: CASSIPEAPGGGYTF.